This section outlines one T cell receptor (beta chain) sequence together with its context. The entry originates in a study of blood T cell repertoires in COVID-19. Across the whole study: The origin of the acute and convalescent COVID-19 samples was the United States, Italy and Spain. In each case, the material was cDNA or gDNA derived from T cells, B-cell-depleted T cells, or PBMCs.

Germline V gene lookup returns CDR1 KGHSH and CDR2 LQKENI. The germline V and J ends were trimmed by 3 bases and 4 bases, with 11 bases remaining between them. There are 14 residues in the CDR3. As processed by the authors: Amplification with reference gene primers provided the estimates of nucleated cell counts. Assay used: immunoSEQ multiplex PCR; TCRdb lists only in-frame clones, some missing. Clonal size and the V and J genes are those of that table, whereas D and trimming came from the DNA. The sample has about 74,000 clones, 70% to 90% seen once. The rearrangement links TRBV18 to TRBJ2-3; D gene unclear. This receptor was obtained from a man aged 65-85 years with active or convalescent COVID-19. The sequenced sample was peripheral blood. CDR3 sequence (DNA): TGTGCCAGCTCACCGAGGCGGTCGGCAGATACGCAGTATTTT. It yields the protein CASSPRRSADTQYF. Combining the CDR3 with reference TRBV18 and TRBJ2-3 gives the whole variable domain NAGVMQNPRHLVRRRGQEARLRCSPMKGHSHVYWYRQLPEEGLKFMVYLQKENIIDESGMPKERFSAEFPKEGPSILRIQQVVRGDSAAYFCASSPRRSADTQYFGPGTRLTVL.